Below are 32 T cell receptor beta chains sequenced from a single sample in a study of graft-versus-host responses after intestinal transplantation. Their antigen targets remain unknown. Produced via immunoSEQ multiplex PCR; TCRdb's table is partial and in-frame only. The sample includes roughly 110,000 clones, about 87% seen only once; the top ten take roughly 0.64%. Sequenced here: unstimulated CD4+ T cells sorted from spleen or lymph node cells, sampled before transplant. These receptors all stem from a human donor who was the organ donor for an intestinal transplant.

This clone has only one observation. The chain carries TRBV27 and TRBJ1-5, with D possibly TRBD1 on 5 matching bases. CDR3 length: 15 residues. The germline V gene encodes CDR1 MNHEY and CDR2 SMNVEV (reference sequence). Trimming cost V 9 bases and J 1 base, with 16 bases left between them. The CDR3 is CASHGGALSNQPQHF. CDR3 coding DNA: TGTGCCAGTCATGGCGGGGCCCTAAGCAATCAGCCCCAGCATTTT.

V gene TRBV7-2 combines with J gene TRBJ2-2; unclear D gene. The CDR3 is 13 amino acids. Germline V lookup: CDR1 SGHTA, CDR2 FQGNSA. Deletions cut 5 bases from V and 8 bases from J, with 12 bases between. CDR3 sequence reads: CASSTLLTGELFF. CDR3 in DNA: TGTGCCAGCAGCACCCTTTTGACTGGGGAGCTGTTTTTT.

The chain is built from TRBV7-9 and TRBJ2-5; D is undetermined. Germline V CDR1 and CDR2: SEHNR, FQNEAQ (reference sequence). The V and J ends lost 5 bases and 0 bases respectively, with 19 bases between them. The CDR3 covers 17 residues. The CDR3 loop is CASSSDSRLLYQETQYF. The CDR3 bases are TGTGCCAGCAGCAGTGACTCCCGCCTGCTATACCAAGAGACCCAGTACTTC.

The CDR3 DNA follows: TGCGCCAGTACCCTTCAAACTAGCACAGATACGCAGTATTTT. This codes for CASTLQTSTDTQYF. J is TRBJ2-3 and V is TRBV5-1, with no clear D. This CDR3 is built from 14 residues. Germline loops: CDR1 SGHRS, CDR2 YFSETQ. The V gene lost 8 bases and the J gene lost 0 bases, with 13 bases spanning the gap.

The chain couples TRBV6-1 to TRBJ2-5, with D hard to call. V was pared by 6 bases and J by 1 base, with 9 bases between. The CDR3 has 13 amino acids. Per germline, CDR1 MNHNS and CDR2 SASEGT. The CDR3 nucleotides are TGTGCCAGCAGAGGCGTGACCCAAGAGACCCAGTACTTC. Translating it yields CASRGVTQETQYF.

The chain recombines TRBV21-1 with TRBJ1-3; the tabulated D call, TRBD1, remains unverified against the DNA. TRBV21-1 is classified as a pseudogene. CDR3 length: 15 residues. The CDR3, as DNA: TGTGCCCGCCAATATTGGGCTACACAAAGTCACACCATATATTTT. This translates into CARQYWATQSHTIYF.

The rearrangement uses TRBV14 and TRBJ1-2, with no clear D. This CDR3 spans 15 amino acids. Per the germline V gene, CDR1 is SGHDN and CDR2 is FVKESK. The ends were cut back, 0 bases at V and 6 bases at J, with 14 bases in the middle. This CDR3 reads CASSQEEGYRDGYTF. The CDR3 DNA sequence: TGTGCCAGCAGCCAAGAGGAGGGCTATCGGGATGGCTACACCTTC.

This clone has just a few counts. This chain uses TRBV9 with TRBJ2-5; 16 bases align to TRBD2. Germline assignment: CDR1 SGDLS and CDR2 YYNGEE. The CDR3 consists of 18 residues. V lost 2 bases and J lost 4; bases outside the gene matches: 8. The CDR3 sequence: CASSVSGTSGGAVETQYF. Here the CDR3 DNA reads TGTGCCAGCAGCGTTTCCGGGACTAGCGGGGGGGCCGTAGAGACCCAGTACTTC.

The V and J genes are TRBV6-6 and TRBJ2-5, with D unresolved. The germline V gene has CDR1 MNHNY and CDR2 SVGAGI (reference sequence). Trimming stripped 2 bases from V and 4 bases from J, with 11 bases between. This CDR3 is 14 amino acids long. This chain's CDR3 is CASSYETLSETQYF. For the CDR3, the DNA is TGTGCCAGCAGTTACGAGACGCTATCAGAGACCCAGTACTTC.

The V gene is TRBV7-2, the J gene TRBJ1-2, with a possible D match to TRBD1 (5 bases). The ends were cut back, 2 bases at V and 8 bases at J, with 18 bases in the middle. From germline, CDR1 is SGHTA and CDR2 FQGNSA. This CDR3 has 15 amino acids. The CDR3 nucleotides read TGTGCCAGCAGCTTAAGGAACACGGGGGTTGTGGGCTACACCTTC. The encoded protein is CASSLRNTGVVGYTF.

V usage is TRBV21-1 and J usage is TRBJ2-4; the table's D call of TRBD2 was not tested on the DNA. TRBV21-1 is given as a pseudogene. The CDR3 consists of 14 residues. In DNA, the CDR3 is TGTGCCAGCAGCGGGAGGATAGCCAAAAACATTCAGTACTTC. Protein: CASSGRIAKNIQYF.

The chain is built from TRBV7-2 and TRBJ1-4; 10 bases align to TRBD1. J was trimmed by 11 bases and V by 5 bases; bases with no gene match: 11. The CDR3 totals 15 residues. Germline V gives CDR1 SGHTA, CDR2 FQGNSA. The CDR3 spells CASSQVPGQGFKLFF. The CDR3 DNA reads TGTGCCAGCAGCCAAGTCCCGGGACAGGGGTTTAAACTGTTTTTT.

This chain connects TRBV28 to TRBJ1-5; D may be TRBD1 (5 bases). This CDR3 has 15 residues. Trimming removed 4 bases at V and 3 bases at J, with 13 bases between. CDR1 MDHEN and CDR2 SYDVKM come from the germline V gene. This CDR3 reads CASSSPARANQPQHF. DNA for the CDR3: TGTGCCAGCAGTTCACCCGCCAGGGCCAATCAGCCCCAGCATTTT.

The gene calls are TRBV27 and TRBJ2-1; the D call may be TRBD1 or TRBD2 (6 bases each). Germline V gene data show CDR1 as MNHEY and CDR2 as SMNVEV (reference sequence). This CDR3 has 13 amino acids. V was shortened by 6 bases and J by 7 bases, with 13 bases between the two germline ends. The CDR3 is CASSKGGLNEQFF. The CDR3 DNA follows: TGTGCCAGCAGCAAGGGGGGCCTAAATGAGCAGTTCTTC.

The chain links TRBV10-1 to TRBJ1-6; D perhaps matches TRBD1 (6 bases). The CDR3 runs 18 residues. The V end lost 10 bases, the J end lost 7 bases, and 29 bases lay between the germline ends. Germline V gene lookup returns CDR1 WNHNN and CDR2 SYGVQD (reference sequence). This chain's CDR3 is CAIRQALSRRARNSPLHF. CDR3 nucleotides: TGCGCCATACGACAGGCCCTCTCTCGTCGCGCGAGGAATTCACCCCTCCACTTT.

The chain recombines TRBV21-1 with TRBJ2-3; TRBD2, the D gene given by the table, was not confirmed from the DNA. TRBV21-1 is annotated as a pseudogene. The CDR3 has 18 amino acids. Here the CDR3 DNA reads TGTGCCAGCAGCAAGGGTTGGGACTGGCGGAAGACCACAGATACGCAGTATTTT. It encodes CASSKGWDWRKTTDTQYF.

This chain links TRBV4-1 with TRBJ2-4; D not resolved. Between the trimmed V and J ends, which lost 1 base and 2 bases, there was a span of 9 bases. CDR3 size: 15 residues. The germline CDR1 and CDR2 sequences are MGHRA and YSYEKL. The chain's CDR3 is CASSQVAGPKNIQYF. The CDR3 coding sequence is TGCGCCAGCAGCCAAGTGGCTGGACCCAAAAACATTCAGTACTTC.

J is TRBJ1-5 and V is TRBV28; tentatively, D is TRBD1 (6 bases). This CDR3 has 13 residues. V was cut by 4 bases and J by 5 bases, with 9 bases left in between. CDR1 is MDHEN, CDR2 SYDVKM, per germline. CDR3 sequence (DNA): TGTGCCAGCAGTTCCCCAGGGGATCAGCCCCAGCATTTT. Protein product: CASSSPGDQPQHF.

This chain links TRBV11-2 with TRBJ2-5; the D call may be TRBD1 or TRBD2 (5 bases each). Germline V lookup: CDR1 SGHAT, CDR2 FQNNGV. V lost 4 bases and J 2 bases, leaving 17 bases between the germline ends. CDR3 length: 16 residues. In DNA form, the CDR3 reads TGTGCCAGCAGCTCACGCATTGGGGCGGGTCAAGAGACCCAGTACTTC. It yields the protein CASSSRIGAGQETQYF.

The V and J genes are TRBV4-2 and TRBJ2-5; the D gene is possibly TRBD2 (6 bases). Germline V CDR1 and CDR2: LGHNA, YNFKEQ. CDR3 length: 14 amino acids. V lost 0 bases to trimming and J lost 11 bases, with 16 bases between them. The CDR3 reads CASSQDGTGREQYF. CDR3 bases: TGTGCCAGCAGCCAAGATGGTACAGGTCGGGAGCAGTACTTC.

The V and J genes are TRBV5-1 and TRBJ1-1; D remains ambiguous. CDR1 SGHRS and CDR2 YFSETQ come from the germline V gene. This CDR3 region has 14 residues. Trimming took off 4 bases at V and 2 bases at J, with 12 bases between the two ends. The CDR3 protein is CASSLGPQNTEAFF. Written as DNA, the CDR3 is TGCGCCAGCAGCCTCGGGCCCCAAAACACTGAAGCTTTCTTT.

The chain recombines TRBV7-6 with TRBJ1-1, with a tentative D call TRBD1 (6 bases). This CDR3 is built from 12 residues. V lost 2 bases and J lost 7, with 8 bases in between. Per germline, CDR1 SGHVS and CDR2 FNYEAQ. The CDR3 DNA follows: TGTGCCAGCAGCTTATACAGGGATGAAGCTTTCTTT. Translated, it gives CASSLYRDEAFF. The variable domain in full, with the rest retrieved from reference TRBV7-6 and TRBJ1-1, is GAGVSQSPRYKVTKRGQDVALRCDPISGHVSLYWYRQALGQGPEFLTYFNYEAQQDKSGLPNDRFSAERPEGSISTLTIQRTEQRDSAMYRCASSLYRDEAFFGQGTRLTVV.

V usage is TRBV6-6 and J usage is TRBJ1-6; D unclear. The V end lost 0 bases, the J end lost 13 bases, and 13 bases lay between the germline ends. This CDR3 comprises 14 residues. Germline V lookup: CDR1 MNHNY, CDR2 SVGAGI (reference sequence). The DNA of the CDR3 is TGTGCCAGCAGTTACTCAAGCGCACGAGGTCCCCTCCACTTT. Protein sequence: CASSYSSARGPLHF.

The chain is built from TRBV7-2 and TRBJ1-5; D is unresolved. With 1 base removed from V and 9 bases from J, the gap between germline ends came to 10 bases. Germline values: CDR1 SGHTA, CDR2 FQGNSA. The CDR3 is made up of 13 amino acids. The CDR3 here is CASSLGAGGPQHF. DNA of the CDR3: TGTGCCAGCAGCTTAGGGGCAGGAGGGCCCCAGCATTTT. The whole variable domain, remainder taken from reference TRBV7-2 and TRBJ1-5, is GAGVSQSPSNKVTEKGKDVELRCDPISGHTALYWYRQSLGQGLEFLIYFQGNSAPDKSGLPSDRFSAERTGGSVSTLTIQRTQQEDSAVYLCASSLGAGGPQHFGDGTRLSIL.

The table lists this clone with a few counts. The V gene is TRBV29-1, the J gene TRBJ2-1; 8 bases fit TRBD2. This CDR3 is 15 amino acids long. Germline CDR1 SQVTM, CDR2 ANQGSEA. V was pared by 0 bases and J by 4 bases, with 5 bases of the junction left unmatched. In DNA form, the CDR3 reads TGCAGCGTTGAAGATAGGGCGGGGGGTTACAATGAGCAGTTCTTC. Translated: CSVEDRAGGYNEQFF.

The chain links TRBV6-5 to TRBJ2-7, with TRBD1 matching over 8 bases. Germline lookup yields CDR1 MNHEY and CDR2 SVGAGI. The CDR3 is 13 residues long. V trimming: 8 bases; J trimming: 2 bases; junction bases outside the gene matches: 5. The CDR3 here is CASQGQVTYEQYF. CDR3 bases: TGTGCCAGCCAGGGACAGGTCACCTACGAGCAGTACTTC.

This sequence joins TRBV7-2 and TRBJ1-2; TRBD1 aligns across 7 bases. The CDR3 extends over 13 amino acids. J lost 4 bases, V lost 5 bases, and 4 bases had no gene match. Germline V gives CDR1 SGHTA, CDR2 FQGNSA. This CDR3 reads CASSLRGGYGYTF. CDR3 DNA sequence: TGTGCCAGCAGCCTCAGGGGGGGCTATGGCTACACCTTC.

The gene calls are TRBV2 and TRBJ1-6; 8 bases align to TRBD1. Germline CDR1 is SNHLY and CDR2 is FYNNEI. The trim removed 8 bases at V and 7 bases at J, leaving 4 bases unmatched. CDR3 length equals 13 residues. The CDR3 DNA is TGTGCCAGCCAGGGACAGGTGAATTCACCCCTCCACTTT. It translates to CASQGQVNSPLHF.

CDR3 sequence reads: CASSLDGGKLYEQYF. In DNA, the CDR3 is TGTGCCAGCAGCTTAGATGGGGGAAAGCTTTACGAGCAGTACTTC. The rearrangement joins TRBV7-2 to TRBJ2-7; D may be TRBD1 or TRBD2 (5 bases each). Germline V gene sequence: CDR1 SGHTA, CDR2 FQGNSA. The CDR3 covers 15 residues. Trimming pared 1 base from V and 4 bases from J, leaving 14 bases between. The variable domain in full, completed from reference TRBV7-2 and TRBJ2-7, reads GAGVSQSPSNKVTEKGKDVELRCDPISGHTALYWYRQSLGQGLEFLIYFQGNSAPDKSGLPSDRFSAERTGGSVSTLTIQRTQQEDSAVYLCASSLDGGKLYEQYFGPGTRLTVT.

The V and J genes are TRBV2 and TRBJ2-5; either TRBD1 or TRBD2 may supply D (5 bases each). The germline CDR1 and CDR2 sequences are SNHLY and FYNNEI. With 4 bases removed from V and 4 bases from J, the gap between germline ends came to 13 bases. The CDR3 runs to 14 residues. For the CDR3, the DNA is TGTGCCAGCAGTGCGGGGCCTACGAGAGAGACCCAGTACTTC. Amino acid sequence: CASSAGPTRETQYF.

The chain recombines TRBV19 with TRBJ2-1; D might be TRBD1 (5 bases). The germline V and J ends were trimmed by 6 bases and 4 bases, with 22 bases remaining between them. This CDR3 is 17 amino acids long. The germline CDR1 and CDR2 sequences are LNHDA and SQIVND (reference sequence). The CDR3 DNA is TGTGCCAGTAGCACAAAACTGCAGGGTATAGGTTACAATGAGCAGTTCTTC. This sequence encodes CASSTKLQGIGYNEQFF.

The chain is built from TRBV19 and TRBJ1-2; the match to TRBD1 covers 7 bases. The CDR3 covers 14 residues. Germline V CDR1 and CDR2: LNHDA, SQIVND (reference sequence). The V gene end was trimmed by 3 bases and the J gene end by 7 bases; junction bases not matched to a gene: 8. The CDR3 coding sequence is TGTGCCAGTAGTATCAGAGGGGGCGCGGGTGGCTACACCTTC. Translated: CASSIRGGAGGYTF.